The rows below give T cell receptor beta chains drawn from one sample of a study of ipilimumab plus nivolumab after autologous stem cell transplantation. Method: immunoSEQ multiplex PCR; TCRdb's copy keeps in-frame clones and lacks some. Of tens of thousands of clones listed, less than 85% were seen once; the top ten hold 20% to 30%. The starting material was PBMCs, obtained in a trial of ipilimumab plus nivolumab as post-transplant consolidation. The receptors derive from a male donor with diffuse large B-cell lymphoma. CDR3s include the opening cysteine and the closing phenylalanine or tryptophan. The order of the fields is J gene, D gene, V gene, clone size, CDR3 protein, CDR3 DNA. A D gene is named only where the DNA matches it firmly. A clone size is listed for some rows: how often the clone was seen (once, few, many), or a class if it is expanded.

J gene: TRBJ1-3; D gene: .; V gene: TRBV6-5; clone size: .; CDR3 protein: CATRTEGNTIYF; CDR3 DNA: TGTGCCACCCGGACAGAAGGAAACACCATATATTTT
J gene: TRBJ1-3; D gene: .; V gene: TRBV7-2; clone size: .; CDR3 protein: CASSEIAASGNTIYF; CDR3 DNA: TGTGCCAGCAGCGAAATTGCCGCCTCTGGAAACACCATATATTTT
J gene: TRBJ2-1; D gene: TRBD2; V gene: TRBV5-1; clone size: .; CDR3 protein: CASSFIASGSVEQFF; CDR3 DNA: TGCGCCAGCAGCTTTATCGCTAGCGGGAGCGTTGAGCAGTTCTTC
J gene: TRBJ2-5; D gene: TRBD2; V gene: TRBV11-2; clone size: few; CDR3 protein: CASTPRAGVVQTQYF; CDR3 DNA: TGTGCCAGCACCCCCCGGGCGGGAGTAGTACAGACCCAGTACTTC
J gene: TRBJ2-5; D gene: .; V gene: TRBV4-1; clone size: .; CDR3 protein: CASSPLEGAQETQYF; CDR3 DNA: TGCGCCAGCAGCCCCCTCGAGGGAGCCCAAGAGACCCAGTACTTC
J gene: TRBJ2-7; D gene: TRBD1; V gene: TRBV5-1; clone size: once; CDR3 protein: CASSLRVGTGSYEQYF; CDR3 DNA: TGCGCCAGCAGCTTGAGGGTAGGGACAGGATCCTACGAGCAGTACTTC
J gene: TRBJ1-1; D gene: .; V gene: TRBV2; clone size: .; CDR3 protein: CASSEIPQYTEAFF; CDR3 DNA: TGTGCCAGCAGTGAAATCCCCCAGTACACTGAAGCTTTCTTT
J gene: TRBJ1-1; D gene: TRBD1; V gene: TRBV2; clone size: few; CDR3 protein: CASRGQGFVGTEAFF; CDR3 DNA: TGTGCCAGCAGAGGACAGGGTTTTGTGGGCACTGAAGCTTTCTTT
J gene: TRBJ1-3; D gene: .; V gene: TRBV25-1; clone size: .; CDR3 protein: CASSEWVGTIYF; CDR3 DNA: TGTGCCAGCAGTGAATGGGTCGGCACCATATATTTT
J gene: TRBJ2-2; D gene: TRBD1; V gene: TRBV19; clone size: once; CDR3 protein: CASSGQVNTGELFF; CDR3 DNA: TGTGCCAGTAGCGGACAGGTGAACACCGGGGAGCTGTTTTTT
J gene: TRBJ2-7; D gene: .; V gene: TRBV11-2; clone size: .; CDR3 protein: CASKGVSHEQYF; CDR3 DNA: TGTGCCAGCAAGGGGGTCTCTCACGAGCAGTACTTC
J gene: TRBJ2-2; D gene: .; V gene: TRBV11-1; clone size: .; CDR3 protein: CASSLGTFTGELFF; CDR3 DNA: TGTGCCAGCAGCTTAGGTACTTTCACCGGGGAGCTGTTTTTT
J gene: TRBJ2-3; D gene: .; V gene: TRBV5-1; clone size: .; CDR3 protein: CASSFLPTGDTQYF; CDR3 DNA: TGCGCCAGCAGCTTCCTCCCCACAGGGGATACGCAGTATTTT
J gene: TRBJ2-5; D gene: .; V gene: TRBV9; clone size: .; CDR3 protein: CASSRGETQYF; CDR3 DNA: TGTGCCAGCAGCCGGGGAGAGACCCAGTACTTC
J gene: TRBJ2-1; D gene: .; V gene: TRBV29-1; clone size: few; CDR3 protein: CSVIQGHSPGNEQFF; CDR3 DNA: TGCAGCGTCATACAGGGCCACTCCCCTGGCAATGAGCAGTTCTTC
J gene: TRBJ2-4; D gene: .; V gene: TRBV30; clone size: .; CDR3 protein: CAWSDTGWNIQYF; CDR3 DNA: TGTGCCTGGAGTGATACAGGGTGGAACATTCAGTACTTC
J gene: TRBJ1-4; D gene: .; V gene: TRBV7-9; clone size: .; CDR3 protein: CASSLERKLFF; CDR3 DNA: TGTGCCAGCAGCTTAGAAAGGAAACTGTTTTTT
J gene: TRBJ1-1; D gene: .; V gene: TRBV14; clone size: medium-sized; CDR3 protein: CASSQIDPGAREAFF; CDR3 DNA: TGTGCCAGCAGCCAAATAGATCCGGGGGCGAGAGAAGCTTTCTTT
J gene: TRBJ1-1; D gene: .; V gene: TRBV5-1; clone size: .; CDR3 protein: CASSLTGLSEAFF; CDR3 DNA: TGCGCCAGCAGCTTAACAGGGCTGAGTGAAGCTTTCTTT
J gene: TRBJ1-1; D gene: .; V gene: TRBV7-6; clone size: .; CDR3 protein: CASSLDSNTEAFF; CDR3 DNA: TGTGCCAGCAGCTTAGACTCGAACACTGAAGCTTTCTTT
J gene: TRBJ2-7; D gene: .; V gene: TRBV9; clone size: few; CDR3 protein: CASSVGISSYEQYF; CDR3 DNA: TGTGCCAGCAGCGTAGGTATCAGCAGCTACGAGCAGTACTTC
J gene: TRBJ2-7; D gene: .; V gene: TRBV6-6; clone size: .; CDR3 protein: CASSYSDDRPYEQYF; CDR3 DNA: TGTGCCAGCAGTTACTCGGATGACAGGCCCTACGAGCAGTACTTC
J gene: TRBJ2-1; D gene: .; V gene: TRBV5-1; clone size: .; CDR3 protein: CASSRDITYNEQFF; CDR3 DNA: TGCGCCAGCAGCAGGGACATCACCTACAATGAGCAGTTCTTC
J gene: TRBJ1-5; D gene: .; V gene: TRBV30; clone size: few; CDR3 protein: CAWDLGGRQPQHF; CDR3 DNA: TGTGCCTGGGATCTAGGGGGAAGGCAGCCCCAGCATTTT
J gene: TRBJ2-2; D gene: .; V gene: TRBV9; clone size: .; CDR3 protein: CASSTGITGELFF; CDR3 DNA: TGTGCCAGCAGCACAGGGATCACCGGGGAGCTGTTTTTT
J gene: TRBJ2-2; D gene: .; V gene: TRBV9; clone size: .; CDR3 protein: CASSLGKGGDSFIGELFF; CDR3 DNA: TGTGCCAGCAGCCTTGGAAAAGGGGGAGATTCGTTTATCGGGGAGCTGTTTTTT
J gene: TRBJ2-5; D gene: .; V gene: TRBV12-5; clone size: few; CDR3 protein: CASGWSAVAGKETQYF; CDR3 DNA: TGTGCTAGTGGTTGGAGTGCGGTCGCGGGGAAAGAGACCCAGTACTTC
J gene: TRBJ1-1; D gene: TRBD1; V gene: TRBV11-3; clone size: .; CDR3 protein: CASSLGDRGHGTEAFF; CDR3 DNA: TGTGCCAGCAGCTTAGGGGACAGGGGGCATGGTACTGAAGCTTTCTTT
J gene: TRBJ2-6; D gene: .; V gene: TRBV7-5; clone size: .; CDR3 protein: CARRQSRANVLTF; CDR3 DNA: TGTGCCAGAAGACAAAGTCGGGCCAACGTCCTGACTTTC
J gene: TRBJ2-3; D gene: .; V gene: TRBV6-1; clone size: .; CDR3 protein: CATAVSGDTQYF; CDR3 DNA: TGTGCCACCGCCGTATCCGGAGATACGCAGTATTTT
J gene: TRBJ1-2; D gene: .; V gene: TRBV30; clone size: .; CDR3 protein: CAWRFRNYGYTF; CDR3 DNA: TGTGCCTGGAGATTCCGTAACTATGGCTACACCTTC
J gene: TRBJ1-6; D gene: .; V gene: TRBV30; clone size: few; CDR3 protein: CAWSVQAYSPLHF; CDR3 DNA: TGTGCCTGGAGTGTCCAGGCTTATTCACCCCTCCACTTT
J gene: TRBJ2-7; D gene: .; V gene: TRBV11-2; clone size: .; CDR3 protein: CASSRDSKQYF; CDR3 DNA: TGTGCCAGCAGCCGCGATTCGAAGCAGTACTTC
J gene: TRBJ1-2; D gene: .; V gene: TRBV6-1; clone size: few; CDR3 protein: CATHPRQSYGYTF; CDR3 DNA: TGTGCCACTCACCCCCGACAGAGCTATGGCTACACCTTC
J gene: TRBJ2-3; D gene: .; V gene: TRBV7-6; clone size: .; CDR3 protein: CASSFSEYGTDTQYF; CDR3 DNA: TGTGCCAGCAGCTTTAGCGAATACGGCACAGATACGCAGTATTTT
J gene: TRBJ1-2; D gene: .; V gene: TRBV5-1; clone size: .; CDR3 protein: CASSLGPRGGYTF; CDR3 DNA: TGCGCCAGCAGCTTGGGACCTAGGGGCGGCTACACCTTC